The source of this T cell receptor (beta chain) is a study of blood T cell repertoires in COVID-19 (dated by TCRdb to 2018 to 2021). Context from the whole study: Samples covering the acute and convalescent phases of COVID-19 were provided by collaborators in the United States, Italy and Spain. The material from the prospective study consisted of cDNA or gDNA derived from T cells, B-cell-depleted T cells, or PBMCs. Deeply sampled blood TCRbeta repertoires from subjects exposed to, actively infected with, or recovered from COVID-19 were included in the dataset. The repertoires were released in a freely available public database intended as a resource for research on the immune response to SARS-CoV-2. Samples were obtained from the ongoing ImmuneRACE study (first 160 participants) and from 950 to 1,500 subjects provided by 6 global collaborators. Sample metadata almost always included a de-identified subject ID, COVID-19 status, age in years and sex. Where available, HLA class I and class II types were taken from metadata supplied by the sample provider and were not determined by assay-based typing.

Each collaborating institution followed its own protocols to collect whole blood in K2EDTA tubes. For TCRbeta analysis, collaborators shipped samples as frozen whole blood, isolated PBMCs, or DNA extracted from either of those sample types. TCRbeta CDR3 regions were amplified from genomic DNA using the immunoSEQ Assay, a bias-controlled multiplex PCR. The authors processed their data as follows. Within the assay, amplification of reference gene primers was used to estimate how many nucleated cells each sample contained. To quantify the absolute abundance of each unique TCRbeta CDR3 rearrangement, sequence reads were collapsed and filtered. For each sample, productive Simpson clonality was calculated by taking the square root of Simpson's diversity index across productive rearrangements. TCRdb provides this immuneACCESS table in a form limited to in-frame rearrangements. Some clones are lacking; in checked studies, under half of them reflect an unresolved V gene, and why the rest are absent is not known. That table gives V, J and clone size, and the DNA gave D and trimming. The sample profile shows 70,000 to 95,000 clones; 86% of them were found once. The ten largest clonotypes hold more than 25% of the sample.

This clone was observed once. Its antigen is not yet known. Per-nucleotide qualities are absent, and no much larger clonotype sits a single base away. Taken from cysteine to phenylalanine, the CDR3 has 15 residues. The DNA shown is the 45-base CDR3, in frame from base 1. V is pruned by 4 bases and J by 4 bases, leaving 6 bases of the junction without a gene match. The germline V gene gives CDR1 as SGHDT and CDR2 as YYEEEE. Study-wide conclusions, independent of this receptor: How much clinical and demographic metadata was included differed by source and by participant, and the metadata was provided uncurated.

The rearrangement combines TRBV5-6 with TRBJ2-3; TRBD2 fits 10 bases in the junction. The TCR sequence derives from a human donor in a cohort sampled during active COVID-19. The sequenced sample consisted of peripheral blood. In nucleotide form, the sequence is TGTGCCAGCAGCCGATCCGGGACTAGCGCAGATACGCAGTATTTT. This sequence encodes CASSRSGTSADTQYF.